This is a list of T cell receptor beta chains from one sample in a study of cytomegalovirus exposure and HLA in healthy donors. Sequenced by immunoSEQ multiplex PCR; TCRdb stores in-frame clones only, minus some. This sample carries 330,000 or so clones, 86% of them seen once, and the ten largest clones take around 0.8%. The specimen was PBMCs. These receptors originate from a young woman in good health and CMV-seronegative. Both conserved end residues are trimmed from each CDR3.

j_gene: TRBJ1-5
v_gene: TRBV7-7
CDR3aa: ASSFSPDQPQH

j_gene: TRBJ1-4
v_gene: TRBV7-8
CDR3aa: ASSLASWGGFEKLF

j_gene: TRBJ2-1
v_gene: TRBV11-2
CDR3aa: ASSYGPQGGNEQF

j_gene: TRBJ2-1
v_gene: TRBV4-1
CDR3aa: ASSQKGDNSYNEQF

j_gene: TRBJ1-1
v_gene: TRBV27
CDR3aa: ASSPGQGLWGTEAF

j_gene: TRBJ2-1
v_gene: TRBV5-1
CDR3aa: ASSSSGKGNEQF

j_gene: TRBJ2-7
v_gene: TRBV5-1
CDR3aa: ARQGVVAYEQY

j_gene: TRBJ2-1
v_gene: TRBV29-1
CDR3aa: SVGPRGLADNEQF

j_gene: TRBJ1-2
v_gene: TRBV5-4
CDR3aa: ASSFPGMIAGYT

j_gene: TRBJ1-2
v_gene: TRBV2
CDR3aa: ASSAGQGADYGYT

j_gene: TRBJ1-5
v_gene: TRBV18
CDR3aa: ASSQDRQLYSNQPQH

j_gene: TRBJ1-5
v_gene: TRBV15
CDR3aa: ATSRETGGNQPQH